The T cell receptor (beta chain) described here comes from a study of pediatric ulcerative colitis. Looking at the study overall: Six or seven patients showed pancolitis and two showed left-sided colitis. Study-wide points: In rectum, acute severe colitis had expanded clones and less diversity.

As for this clone: What it binds is unknown.

The survey-level immunoSEQ assay was used. Profiling relied on immunoSEQ multiplex PCR, and the TCRdb table lists in-frame clones only, not all of them. Found here are about 64,000 clones, about 86% of them singletons; the top ten hold around 3.6%. The V gene's germline CDR1 is MRHNA and CDR2 SNTAGT. The CDR3 sequence is 15 residues long. The trim removed 0 bases at V and 2 bases at J, leaving 1 base unmatched. At colonoscopy, a blood sample was also collected. The chain is built from TRBV6-4 and TRBJ2-3, with 8 bases matching TRBD1. Sequencing was done on a sample of blood. The clonotype was recovered from a boy aged 5 to 17 with severe ulcerative colitis. The CDR3 protein is CASSDSQGATDTQYF. The DNA for the CDR3 is TGTGCCAGCAGTGACTCCCAGGGGGCCACAGATACGCAGTATTTT.